Listed below are T cell receptor beta chains from one sample, sequenced in a study of PD-L1 blockade in urothelial cancer. Profiling relied on immunoSEQ multiplex PCR, and the TCRdb table lists in-frame clones only, not all of them. The data show 35,000 to 45,000 clones, 83% seen once. Sequences were derived from PBMCs, sampled around atezolizumab (anti-PD-L1) treatment. The receptors come from a man in his fifties or sixties with urothelial cancer. The CDR3 runs from the conserved cysteine through the conserved F or W. Each record gives: D gene, clone size, V gene, CDR3 length, J gene, CDR3 DNA, CDR3 protein. The D gene is left open where the match is weak. The size of a clone is reported for some rows only, either as once, few or many, or as a class for expanded clones.

D gene: TRBD1; clone size: .; V gene: TRBV5-1; CDR3 length: 17; J gene: TRBJ1-1; CDR3 DNA: TGCGCCAGCAGCTTGTGGGGGACAGGGGCGAGGGACACTGAAGCTTTCTTT; CDR3 protein: CASSLWGTGARDTEAFF
D gene: TRBD1; clone size: .; V gene: TRBV5-6; CDR3 length: 15; J gene: TRBJ2-7; CDR3 DNA: TGTGCCAGCAACCACCAGGGGGCCCAATTCTACGAGCAGTACTTC; CDR3 protein: CASNHQGAQFYEQYF
D gene: TRBD1; clone size: .; V gene: TRBV28; CDR3 length: 16; J gene: TRBJ1-2; CDR3 DNA: TGTGCCAGCAGTCCCTCTGGACAGGGGGCGTTCTTTGGCTACACCTTC; CDR3 protein: CASSPSGQGAFFGYTF
D gene: TRBD2; clone size: .; V gene: TRBV7-9; CDR3 length: 16; J gene: TRBJ2-5; CDR3 DNA: TGTGCCAGCAGCCCGGGACTAGCGGGGGTAGGAGAGACCCAGTACTTC; CDR3 protein: CASSPGLAGVGETQYF
D gene: .; clone size: .; V gene: TRBV2; CDR3 length: 14; J gene: TRBJ1-1; CDR3 DNA: TGTGCCAGCAGTGATGGGAGGGGAAACACTGAAGCTTTCTTT; CDR3 protein: CASSDGRGNTEAFF
D gene: TRBD1; clone size: .; V gene: TRBV14; CDR3 length: 15; J gene: TRBJ2-5; CDR3 DNA: TGTGCCAGCAGCCCCTATACAGGGGGCTGGGAGACCCAGTACTTC; CDR3 protein: CASSPYTGGWETQYF
D gene: .; clone size: .; V gene: TRBV7-3; CDR3 length: 14; J gene: TRBJ2-2; CDR3 DNA: TGTGCCAGCAGCCCCAAGAGTGCCACCGGGGAGCTGTTTTTT; CDR3 protein: CASSPKSATGELFF
D gene: TRBD1; clone size: .; V gene: TRBV5-1; CDR3 length: 15; J gene: TRBJ2-1; CDR3 DNA: TGCGCCAGCAGCTTGGCCCGGGACAGCAAGAATGAGCAGTTCTTC; CDR3 protein: CASSLARDSKNEQFF
D gene: .; clone size: .; V gene: TRBV30; CDR3 length: 13; J gene: TRBJ1-5; CDR3 DNA: TGTGCCTGGGCAGAGGATAGCAATCAGCCCCAGCATTTT; CDR3 protein: CAWAEDSNQPQHF
D gene: .; clone size: .; V gene: TRBV9; CDR3 length: 15; J gene: TRBJ1-5; CDR3 DNA: TGTGCCAGCAGCGTAGATCAGGGCATCAATCAGCCCCAGCATTTT; CDR3 protein: CASSVDQGINQPQHF
D gene: .; clone size: .; V gene: TRBV28; CDR3 length: 12; J gene: TRBJ1-5; CDR3 DNA: TGTGCCAGCAATAGGGGGAATCAGCCCCAGCATTTT; CDR3 protein: CASNRGNQPQHF
D gene: .; clone size: once; V gene: TRBV18; CDR3 length: 15; J gene: TRBJ2-1; CDR3 DNA: TGTGCCAGCTCACCGGGCACAGGCGATTACAATGAGCAGTTCTTC; CDR3 protein: CASSPGTGDYNEQFF
D gene: TRBD1; clone size: few; V gene: TRBV5-1; CDR3 length: 17; J gene: TRBJ1-4; CDR3 DNA: TGCGCCAGCAGCTTGTACGGGACCGGACAGGGGGATGAAAAACTGTTTTTT; CDR3 protein: CASSLYGTGQGDEKLFF
D gene: .; clone size: .; V gene: TRBV6-1; CDR3 length: 14; J gene: TRBJ2-2; CDR3 DNA: TGTGCCAGCAGGGGTCAGGCGAACACCGGGGAGCTGTTTTTT; CDR3 protein: CASRGQANTGELFF
D gene: .; clone size: .; V gene: TRBV2; CDR3 length: 15; J gene: TRBJ1-5; CDR3 DNA: TGTGCCAGCAGTCAAAGGGGACTTCGCAATCAGCCCCAGCATTTT; CDR3 protein: CASSQRGLRNQPQHF
D gene: .; clone size: .; V gene: TRBV6-5; CDR3 length: 15; J gene: TRBJ1-1; CDR3 DNA: TGTGCCAGCAGCAAATTCCCCACGGTGAACACTGAAGCTTTCTTT; CDR3 protein: CASSKFPTVNTEAFF
D gene: TRBD1; clone size: .; V gene: TRBV5-4; CDR3 length: 15; J gene: TRBJ1-5; CDR3 DNA: TGTGCCTGGGCAGGGGGACAGGGGAGGAATCAGCCCCAGCATTTT; CDR3 protein: CAWAGGQGRNQPQHF
D gene: TRBD1; clone size: .; V gene: TRBV28; CDR3 length: 11; J gene: TRBJ1-1; CDR3 DNA: TGTGCCATCCTGGGGGACAGGGGAGCTTTCTTT; CDR3 protein: CAILGDRGAFF
D gene: TRBD1; clone size: .; V gene: TRBV5-6; CDR3 length: 12; J gene: TRBJ1-2; CDR3 DNA: TGTGCCAGCAGCTGGACAGGGTCCGGCTACACCTTC; CDR3 protein: CASSWTGSGYTF
D gene: TRBD1; clone size: .; V gene: TRBV28; CDR3 length: 14; J gene: TRBJ2-7; CDR3 DNA: TGTGCCAGCAGACGAGGGGGCCAACCCTACGAGCAGTACTTC; CDR3 protein: CASRRGGQPYEQYF
D gene: TRBD1; clone size: few; V gene: TRBV5-6; CDR3 length: 15; J gene: TRBJ2-7; CDR3 DNA: TGTGCCAGCAGCTTGGGCGGGACAGGGGTATACGAGCAGTACTTC; CDR3 protein: CASSLGGTGVYEQYF
D gene: TRBD1; clone size: .; V gene: TRBV9; CDR3 length: 14; J gene: TRBJ1-5; CDR3 DNA: TGTGCCAGCAGCCGGACAGGGGCGGATCAGCCCCAGCATTTT; CDR3 protein: CASSRTGADQPQHF
D gene: TRBD1; clone size: few; V gene: TRBV27; CDR3 length: 17; J gene: TRBJ1-2; CDR3 DNA: TGTGCCAGCAGTTCACAGGGACAGGGTTCCCATCTTGTTGGCTACACCTTC; CDR3 protein: CASSSQGQGSHLVGYTF
D gene: .; clone size: .; V gene: TRBV7-9; CDR3 length: 16; J gene: TRBJ1-3; CDR3 DNA: TGTGCCAGCAGCTTAGTTTCAGGAACCTCTGGAAACACCATATATTTT; CDR3 protein: CASSLVSGTSGNTIYF
D gene: .; clone size: .; V gene: TRBV19; CDR3 length: 15; J gene: TRBJ2-7; CDR3 DNA: TGTGCCAGTAGTACCACAGGGCAGGACTCCTACGAGCAGTACTTC; CDR3 protein: CASSTTGQDSYEQYF
D gene: .; clone size: .; V gene: TRBV5-8; CDR3 length: 15; J gene: TRBJ1-5; CDR3 DNA: TGTGCCAGCAGCTTGGATCCCCATGGCAATCAGCCCCAGCATTTT; CDR3 protein: CASSLDPHGNQPQHF
D gene: .; clone size: once; V gene: TRBV5-1; CDR3 length: 15; J gene: TRBJ2-1; CDR3 DNA: TGCGCCAGCAGCTTGGTGGGGGGGGCATCCAATGAGCAGTTCTTC; CDR3 protein: CASSLVGGASNEQFF
D gene: TRBD1; clone size: .; V gene: TRBV28; CDR3 length: 12; J gene: TRBJ2-1; CDR3 DNA: TGTGCCAGCAGTTTCCGACAGGGGACGGCGTTCTTC; CDR3 protein: CASSFRQGTAFF
D gene: .; clone size: .; V gene: TRBV7-2; CDR3 length: 13; J gene: TRBJ2-3; CDR3 DNA: TGTGCCAGCAGCCGAACATCCGAAGATACGCAGTATTTT; CDR3 protein: CASSRTSEDTQYF
D gene: .; clone size: .; V gene: TRBV30; CDR3 length: 14; J gene: TRBJ1-5; CDR3 DNA: TGTGCCTGGGGAAGCGGGGGCCACAATCAGCCCCAGCATTTT; CDR3 protein: CAWGSGGHNQPQHF
D gene: .; clone size: .; V gene: TRBV6-5; CDR3 length: 14; J gene: TRBJ2-4; CDR3 DNA: TGTGCCAGCAGCCCTTATACCCCGGAAAACATTCAGTACTTC; CDR3 protein: CASSPYTPENIQYF
D gene: TRBD1; clone size: .; V gene: TRBV19; CDR3 length: 15; J gene: TRBJ1-2; CDR3 DNA: TGTGCCAGTAGTACCCGGGGCAGGGGGTCGAGTGGCTACACCTTC; CDR3 protein: CASSTRGRGSSGYTF
D gene: .; clone size: .; V gene: TRBV2; CDR3 length: 15; J gene: TRBJ1-4; CDR3 DNA: TGTGCCAGCAGTGAAATGGGCTCGACTAATGAAAAACTGTTTTTT; CDR3 protein: CASSEMGSTNEKLFF